Reported below is one T cell receptor (beta chain). Its antigen is unidentified. This entry is derived from a study of post-analysis software for immune sequencing data. The wider study: The study covered relapsing-remitting, secondary progressive and progressive-relapsing courses of multiple sclerosis.

General study points: Versus controls, multiple sclerosis patients showed significantly lower diversity (normalized Chao1).

Unique molecular identifiers featured in each of the TCR beta cDNA libraries. Between roughly 1 and 11 million T cells gave rise to 500,000 to 600,000 cDNA molecules. Each CDR3 protein gets one entry after TCRdb re-called the PCR reads with MiXCR. The sample gives hundreds of thousands of distinct CDR3 sequences, 59% of which show up once; approximately 11% is in the top ten. Sequencing was carried out using blood. The TCR originated in a girl aged 2-9 years with multiple sclerosis.

For the CDR3, the DNA is TGCAGTGCTAGAGATATAGGGAACACCTATGGCTACACCTTC. Translating gives CSARDIGNTYGYTF. This rearrangement joins TRBV20-1 to TRBJ1-2; D uncertain. Trimming stripped 0 bases from V and 4 bases from J, with 12 bases between. Looked up from germline, CDR1 is DFQATT and CDR2 is SNEGSKA (reference sequence). The CDR3 loop spans 14 amino acids.